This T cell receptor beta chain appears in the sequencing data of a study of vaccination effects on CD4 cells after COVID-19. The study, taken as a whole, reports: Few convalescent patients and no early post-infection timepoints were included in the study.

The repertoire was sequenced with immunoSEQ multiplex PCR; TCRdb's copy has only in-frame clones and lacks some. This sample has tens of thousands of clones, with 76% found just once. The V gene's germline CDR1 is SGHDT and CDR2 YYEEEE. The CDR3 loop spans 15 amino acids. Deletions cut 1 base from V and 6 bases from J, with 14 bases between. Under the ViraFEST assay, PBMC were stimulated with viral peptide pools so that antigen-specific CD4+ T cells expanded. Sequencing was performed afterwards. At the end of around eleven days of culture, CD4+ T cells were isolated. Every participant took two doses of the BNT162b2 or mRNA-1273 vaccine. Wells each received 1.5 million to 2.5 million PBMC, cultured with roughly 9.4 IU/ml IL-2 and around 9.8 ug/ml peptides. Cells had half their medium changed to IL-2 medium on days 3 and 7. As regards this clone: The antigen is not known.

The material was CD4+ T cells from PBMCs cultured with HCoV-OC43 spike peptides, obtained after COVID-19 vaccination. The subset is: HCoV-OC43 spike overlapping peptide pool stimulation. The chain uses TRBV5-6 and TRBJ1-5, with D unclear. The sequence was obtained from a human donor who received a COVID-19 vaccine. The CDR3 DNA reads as TGTGCCAGCAGCTTGTATAGCCTGGCAGGTCAGCCCCAGCATTTT. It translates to CASSLYSLAGQPQHF.